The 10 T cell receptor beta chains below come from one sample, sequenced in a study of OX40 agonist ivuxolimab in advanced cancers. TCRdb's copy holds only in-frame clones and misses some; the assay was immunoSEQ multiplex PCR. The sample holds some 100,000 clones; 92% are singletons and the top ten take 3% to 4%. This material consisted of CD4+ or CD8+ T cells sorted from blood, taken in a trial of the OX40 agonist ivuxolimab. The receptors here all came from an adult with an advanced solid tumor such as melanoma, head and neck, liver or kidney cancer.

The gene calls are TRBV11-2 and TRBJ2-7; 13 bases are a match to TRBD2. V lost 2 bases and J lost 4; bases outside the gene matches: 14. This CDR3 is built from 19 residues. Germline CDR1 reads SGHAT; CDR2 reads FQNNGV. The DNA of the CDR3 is TGTGCCAGCAGCTTACAACCGACTAGCGGGGGGCCTCCCGGGTACGAGCAGTACTTC. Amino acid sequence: CASSLQPTSGGPPGYEQYF.

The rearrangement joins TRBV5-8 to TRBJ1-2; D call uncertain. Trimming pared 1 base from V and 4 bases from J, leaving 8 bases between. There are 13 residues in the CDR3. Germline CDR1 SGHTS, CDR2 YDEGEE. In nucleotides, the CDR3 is TGTGCCAGCAGCTTGTTTACCAGCTATGGCTACACCTTC. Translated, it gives CASSLFTSYGYTF.

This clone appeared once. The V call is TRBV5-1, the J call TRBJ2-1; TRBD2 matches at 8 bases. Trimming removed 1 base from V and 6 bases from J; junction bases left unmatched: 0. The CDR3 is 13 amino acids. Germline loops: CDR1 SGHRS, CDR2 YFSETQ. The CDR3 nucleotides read TGCGCCAGCAGCTTGCGGGGGGGCAATGAGCAGTTCTTC. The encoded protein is CASSLRGGNEQFF.

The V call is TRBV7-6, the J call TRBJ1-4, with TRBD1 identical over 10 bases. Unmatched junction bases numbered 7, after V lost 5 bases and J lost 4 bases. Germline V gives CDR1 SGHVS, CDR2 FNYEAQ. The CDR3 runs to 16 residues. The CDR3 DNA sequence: TGTGCCAGCAGCCGGGGACAGGGGCCCTTTAATGAAAAACTGTTTTTT. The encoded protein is CASSRGQGPFNEKLFF.

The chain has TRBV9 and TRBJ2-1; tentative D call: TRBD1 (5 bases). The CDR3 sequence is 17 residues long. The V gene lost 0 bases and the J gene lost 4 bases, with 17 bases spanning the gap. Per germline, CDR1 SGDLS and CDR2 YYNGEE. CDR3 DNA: TGTGCCAGCAGCGTAGTGGCTCACCAGGGAACTTACAATGAGCAGTTCTTC. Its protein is CASSVVAHQGTYNEQFF.

Here the CDR3 reads CASGAGQGIYEQYF. CDR3 sequence (DNA): TGTGCCAGCGGGGCGGGACAGGGAATCTACGAGCAGTACTTC. This chain uses TRBV27 with TRBJ2-7; 9 bases agree with TRBD1. Trimming cost V 8 bases and J 3 bases; bases outside gene matches: 8. The CDR3 runs to 14 residues. Germline CDR1 MNHEY, CDR2 SMNVEV (reference sequence).

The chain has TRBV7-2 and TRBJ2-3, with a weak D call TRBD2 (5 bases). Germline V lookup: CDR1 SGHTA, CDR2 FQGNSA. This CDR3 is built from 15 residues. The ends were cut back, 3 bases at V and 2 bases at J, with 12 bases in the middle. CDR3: CASSFSSPFTDTQYF. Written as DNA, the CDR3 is TGTGCCAGCAGCTTCTCTAGCCCCTTCACAGATACGCAGTATTTT.

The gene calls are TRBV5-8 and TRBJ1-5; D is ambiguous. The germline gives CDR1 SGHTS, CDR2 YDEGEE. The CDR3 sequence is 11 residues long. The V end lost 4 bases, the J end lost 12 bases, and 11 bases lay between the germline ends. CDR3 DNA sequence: TGTGCCAGCAGCGCCTTGGATCTCCAGCATTTT. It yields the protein CASSALDLQHF.

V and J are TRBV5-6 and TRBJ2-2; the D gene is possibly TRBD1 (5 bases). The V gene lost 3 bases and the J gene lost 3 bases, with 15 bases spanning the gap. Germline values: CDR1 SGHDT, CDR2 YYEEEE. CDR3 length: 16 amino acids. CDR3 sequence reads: CASSYMTDFDTGELFF. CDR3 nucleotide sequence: TGTGCCAGCAGCTATATGACAGACTTCGACACCGGGGAGCTGTTTTTT. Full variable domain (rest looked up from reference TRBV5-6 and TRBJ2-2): DAGVTQSPTHLIKTRGQQVTLRCSPKSGHDTVSWYQQALGQGPQFIFQYYEEEERQRGNFPDRFSGHQFPNYSSELNVNALLLGDSALYLCASSYMTDFDTGELFFGEGSRLTVL.

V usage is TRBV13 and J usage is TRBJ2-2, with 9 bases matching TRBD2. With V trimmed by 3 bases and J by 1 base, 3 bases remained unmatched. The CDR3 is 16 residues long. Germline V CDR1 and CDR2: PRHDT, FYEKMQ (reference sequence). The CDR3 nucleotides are TGTGCCAGCAGCTTCCCTAGCGGGAAGAACACCGGGGAGCTGTTTTTT. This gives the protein CASSFPSGKNTGELFF.